The sequence of this T cell receptor (beta chain) was determined in a study of blood T cell repertoires in COVID-19. Germline CDR1 and CDR2: SEHNR and FQNEAQ (reference sequence). CDR3 length equals 16 residues. V gave up 3 bases and J gave up 0 bases, with 12 bases separating them. Sequencing used immunoSEQ multiplex PCR; TCRdb keeps in-frame clones, though not all of them. The sample holds 200,000 to 250,000 clones; 82% are singletons and the top ten take approximately 3.1%. The source material was PBMCs or T cells enriched from blood (not recorded which). V and J are TRBV7-9 and TRBJ2-1; the D gene is possibly TRBD1 (6 bases). This TCR came from a woman aged 60-70 years who had recovered from COVID-19. The CDR3 spells CASSLTGDLSYNEQFF. The CDR3 region has the DNA TGTGCCAGCAGCTTGACAGGTGATCTCTCCTACAATGAGCAGTTCTTC.